The 20 T cell receptor beta chains below come from one sample, sequenced in a study of human T cells and chemical hapten exposure. TCRdb used MiXCR to reprocess the RACE reads, holding one entry per CDR3 protein. The repertoire has roughly 40,000 distinct CDR3 sequences, 9.5% to 15% of them found once; the top ten carry approximately 5.3%. Time point of the sample: pre-sensitization, week 0. Treatment here: therapeutic diphenylcyclopropenone sensitization with weekly scalp DPC. Sequenced here: whole blood, sampled in connection with sensitization to the hapten diphenylcyclopropenone (DPC). All receptors derive from a woman aged 25-40 years with alopecia areata. Some clones in this sample may be carry-over from other donors' samples.

This clonotype was detected ten times or more. The V call is TRBV5-1, the J call TRBJ2-3; the D is unclear. Germline V gene lookup returns CDR1 SGHRS and CDR2 YFSETQ. With 0 bases removed from V and 5 bases from J, the gap between germline ends came to 7 bases. The CDR3 covers 13 residues. The CDR3 nucleotides read TGCGCCAGCAGCTTGGTTCTCGAAGATACGCAGTATTTT. Translated: CASSLVLEDTQYF.

This clonotype was observed many times. The chain couples TRBV28 to TRBJ1-1; no definite D call. Germline V gives CDR1 MDHEN, CDR2 SYDVKM. There are 15 residues in the CDR3. V was clipped by 6 bases and J by 4 bases, with 18 bases between them. The CDR3 here is CASSPHEAGSTEAFF. CDR3 in DNA: TGTGCCAGCAGCCCCCACGAAGCCGGGAGCACTGAAGCTTTCTTT.

This chain connects TRBV5-1 to TRBJ2-5, with D perhaps matching TRBD2 (6 bases). Germline V lookup: CDR1 SGHRS, CDR2 YFSETQ. Trimming left V 3 bases short and J 3 bases short, with 15 bases between. The CDR3 length is 15 residues. The CDR3 reads CASSSSGWGKETQYF. For the CDR3, the DNA is TGCGCCAGCAGCTCGAGCGGGTGGGGTAAAGAGACCCAGTACTTC.

Many counts were recorded for this clonotype. The J gene is TRBJ1-1, the V gene TRBV6-5; possible D gene TRBD1, 6 bases. This CDR3 has 14 residues. Trimming took off 7 bases at V and 0 bases at J, with 12 bases between the two ends. Germline CDR1 and CDR2: MNHEY and SVGAGI. The CDR3 protein is CASTRGGLNTEAFF. The DNA for the CDR3 is TGTGCCAGCACGAGGGGGGGCTTGAACACTGAAGCTTTCTTT.

This clonotype occurred a few times. The rearrangement links TRBV30 to TRBJ2-1; D is perhaps TRBD2 (6 bases). The CDR3 is 15 residues long. CDR1 GTSNPN and CDR2 SVGIG come from the germline V gene (reference sequence). With 6 bases removed from V and 4 bases from J, the gap between germline ends came to 19 bases. The CDR3 region has the DNA TGTGCCTGTCCCCTGGTGGGGGGTTTTTACAATGAGCAGTTCTTC. Translating it yields CACPLVGGFYNEQFF. Combining the CDR3 with reference TRBV30 and TRBJ2-1 gives the whole variable domain SQTIHQWPATLVQPVGSPLSLECTVEGTSNPNLYWYRQAAGRGLQLLFYSVGIGQISSEVPQNLSASRPQDRQFILSSKKLLLSDSGFYLCACPLVGGFYNEQFFGPGTRLTVL.

This clonotype was seen at least ten times. The rearrangement uses TRBV30 and TRBJ2-1; D call uncertain. V lost 2 bases to trimming and J lost 0 bases, with 5 bases between them. This CDR3 comprises 13 residues. CDR1 GTSNPN and CDR2 SVGIG come from the germline V gene (reference sequence). In DNA form, the CDR3 reads TGTGCCTGGAGTCCGGGCTCCTACAATGAGCAGTTCTTC. It yields the protein CAWSPGSYNEQFF.

This clonotype was detected a few times. The genes are TRBV20-1 and TRBJ1-1, with 9 bases fitting TRBD1. Germline assignment: CDR1 DFQATT and CDR2 SNEGSKA (reference sequence). This CDR3 spans 15 amino acids. V shed 3 bases and J 4 bases; nucleotides not matched to a gene: 9. CDR3 sequence: CSASTSDRGSTEAFF. As DNA, the CDR3 is TGCAGTGCTAGCACATCGGACAGGGGATCCACTGAAGCTTTCTTT.

This clonotype was recorded many times. The chain links TRBV5-4 to TRBJ2-2, with D possibly matching TRBD1 (6 bases). The CDR3 runs to 16 residues. V was cut by 6 bases and J by 6 bases, with 21 bases left in between. Germline CDR1 reads SGHNT; CDR2 reads YYREEE (reference sequence). CDR3 residues: CASNSNPGQIPGELFF. In DNA form, the CDR3 reads TGTGCCAGCAACTCCAATCCGGGACAAATACCCGGGGAGCTGTTTTTT.

This clonotype has just a few counts. The chain is built from TRBV2 and TRBJ1-2; the D is unclear. The CDR3 contains 13 residues. V was clipped by 0 bases and J by 5 bases, with 7 bases between them. The germline gives CDR1 SNHLY, CDR2 FYNNEI. DNA for the CDR3: TGTGCCAGCAGTGAAGCTTTCCAATATGGCTACACCTTC. This gives the protein CASSEAFQYGYTF.

This clonotype was recorded once. A much more abundant neighbour one base away suggests this may be a read error. The chain is built from TRBV20-1 and TRBJ1-2, with D maybe TRBD1 (5 bases). CDR3 length: 13 residues. Trimming removed 6 bases from V and 4 bases from J, with 15 bases in between. Germline V lookup: CDR1 DFQATT, CDR2 SNEGSKA (reference sequence). The CDR3 spells CSAERGSGYGYTF. The CDR3 nucleotides read TGCAGTGCCGAACGGGGCAGCGGCTATGGCTACACCTTC.

The genes are TRBV7-9 and TRBJ2-3, with a weak D call TRBD2 (6 bases). Trimming shortened V by 5 bases and J by 0 bases, and 12 bases separated the two germline ends. The CDR3 extends over 15 amino acids. Germline assignment: CDR1 SEHNR and CDR2 FQNEAQ (reference sequence). CDR3 in DNA: TGTGCCAGCAGCCCACTAGCAACTAGCACAGATACGCAGTATTTT. Protein product: CASSPLATSTDTQYF.

This sequence joins TRBV2 and TRBJ2-5; D is perhaps TRBD1 (5 bases). Germline V gives CDR1 SNHLY, CDR2 FYNNEI. V was cut by 7 bases and J by 3 bases, with 12 bases left in between. This CDR3 is built from 13 residues. The CDR3 region is CASTRQTEETQYF. The CDR3 DNA follows: TGTGCCAGCACAAGACAGACCGAAGAGACCCAGTACTTC.

V usage is TRBV2 and J usage is TRBJ2-3; D unclear. This CDR3 is 11 amino acids long. CDR1 and CDR2 (germline): SNHLY, FYNNEI. Trimming removed 6 bases at V and 8 bases at J, with 9 bases between. The CDR3 here is CASSRLVTQYF. The CDR3, as DNA: TGTGCCAGCAGCCGACTGGTTACGCAGTATTTT. The full variable domain, completed using reference TRBV2 and TRBJ2-3, is EPEVTQTPSHQVTQMGQEVILRCVPISNHLYFYWYRQILGQKVEFLVSFYNNEISEKSEIFDDQFSVERPDGSNFTLKIRSTKLEDSAMYFCASSRLVTQYFGPGTRLTVL.

This clonotype has a count of ten or more. The rearrangement uses TRBV27 and TRBJ2-7; D is unresolved. The ends were cut back, 8 bases at V and 0 bases at J, with 8 bases in the middle. The CDR3 runs to 12 residues. The germline V gene encodes CDR1 MNHEY and CDR2 SMNVEV (reference sequence). The CDR3 region is CASFSSSYEQYF. In nucleotides, the CDR3 is TGTGCCAGCTTTTCCAGCTCCTACGAGCAGTACTTC.

The sample holds many counts of this clonotype. V usage is TRBV28 and J usage is TRBJ1-5, with unresolved D. V was pared by 6 bases and J by 3 bases, with 18 bases between. The CDR3 length is 16 residues. CDR1 and CDR2 (germline): MDHEN, SYDVKM. In DNA form, the CDR3 reads TGTGCCAGCAGCCCTCCGGGTACCCGACTCAATCAGCCCCAGCATTTT. Translated: CASSPPGTRLNQPQHF.

The J gene is TRBJ2-3, the V gene TRBV20-1; D is unclear. Germline lookup yields CDR1 DFQATT and CDR2 SNEGSKA (reference sequence). This CDR3 has 14 residues. Trimming took off 5 bases at V and 0 bases at J, with 12 bases between the two ends. The CDR3 region is CSAPLSPSTDTQYF. The CDR3 coding sequence is TGCAGTGCTCCCCTCAGCCCTAGCACAGATACGCAGTATTTT.

This clonotype was detected ten times or more. The gene calls are TRBV29-1 and TRBJ2-4, with no clear D. V lost 5 bases and J 9 bases, leaving 8 bases between the germline ends. There are 10 residues in the CDR3. The germline V gene encodes CDR1 SQVTM and CDR2 ANQGSEA. The CDR3 region is CSVLDGIQYF. CDR3 bases: TGCAGCGTTCTTGATGGCATTCAGTACTTC.

This clonotype was seen at least ten times. The CDR3 sequence is CASTISGIAGGYTF. The CDR3 nucleotides are TGTGCCAGCACCATCTCCGGGATAGCAGGAGGCTACACCTTC. The gene calls are TRBV6-2 or TRBV6-3 and TRBJ1-2; the D is unclear. Germline CDR1 MNHEY, CDR2 SVGEGT. This CDR3 has 14 amino acids. The V and J ends lost 7 bases and 8 bases respectively, with 20 bases between them.

In this sample, this clonotype turned up many times. The CDR3, as DNA: TGTGCCAGCTCACGGGACAGGGCTGGAGATACGCAGTATTTT. Translated: CASSRDRAGDTQYF. This rearrangement joins TRBV18 to TRBJ2-3, with TRBD1 matching 9 bases. The CDR3 loop spans 14 amino acids. Looked up from germline, CDR1 is KGHSH and CDR2 is LQKENI. V was clipped by 4 bases and J by 5 bases; unmatched bases: 4.

The rearrangement uses TRBV5-6 and TRBJ2-3; D remains unclear. The germline V gene has CDR1 SGHDT and CDR2 YYEEEE. The CDR3 contains 15 residues. The germline V and J ends were trimmed by 0 bases and 2 bases, with 10 bases remaining between them. CDR3 sequence: CASSLDGGHTDTQYF. Here the CDR3 DNA reads TGTGCCAGCAGCTTGGACGGCGGCCACACAGATACGCAGTATTTT.